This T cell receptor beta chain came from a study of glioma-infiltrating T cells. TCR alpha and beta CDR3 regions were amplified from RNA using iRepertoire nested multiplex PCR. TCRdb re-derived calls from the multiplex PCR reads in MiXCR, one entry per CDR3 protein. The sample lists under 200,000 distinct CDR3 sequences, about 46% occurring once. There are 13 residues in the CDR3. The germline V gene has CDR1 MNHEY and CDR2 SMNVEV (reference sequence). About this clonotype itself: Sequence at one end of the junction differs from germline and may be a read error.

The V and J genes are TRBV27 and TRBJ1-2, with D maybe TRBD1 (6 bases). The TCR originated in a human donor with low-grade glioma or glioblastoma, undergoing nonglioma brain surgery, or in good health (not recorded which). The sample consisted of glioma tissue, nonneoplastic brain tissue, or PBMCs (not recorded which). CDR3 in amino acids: CASSSRDNYGHTF. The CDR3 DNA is TGTGCCAGCAGTTCCCGGGACAACTATGGCCACACCTTC.